Detailed here is one TCR beta chain. Profiling relied on immunoSEQ multiplex PCR, and the TCRdb table lists in-frame clones only, not all of them. Here the sample spans about 110,000 clones, roughly 76% being singletons. This record comes from a study of blood T cell repertoires in COVID-19. Study context: Samples came from the United States, Italy and Spain, spanning acute and convalescent COVID-19.

The CDR3 runs to 12 residues. Germline lookup yields CDR1 SEHNR and CDR2 FQNEAQ (reference sequence). The germline V and J ends were trimmed by 1 base and 11 bases, with 10 bases remaining between them. The sequence was obtained from a woman in her sixties or seventies with acute or convalescent COVID-19. Sequencing was carried out using peripheral blood. The chain links TRBV7-9 to TRBJ2-3; D perhaps matches TRBD2 (5 bases). The CDR3 region is CASSLELGRQYF. In nucleotides, the CDR3 is TGTGCCAGCAGCTTAGAATTGGGGAGGCAGTATTTT.